Sequencing of this T cell receptor (beta chain) was carried out in a study of T cell changes during pregnancy in multiple sclerosis. Measured with immunoSEQ multiplex PCR; TCRdb has only the in-frame clones, and not every one. Here the sample spans roughly 61,000 clones, about nine tenths being singletons. The V end was cut by 0 bases, the J end by 2 bases, with 14 bases between. Germline CDR1 reads LNHNV; CDR2 reads YYDKDF (reference sequence). This CDR3 is 17 amino acids long. The chain employs TRBV15 and TRBJ1-5; D is possibly TRBD1 (5 bases). Material: peripheral blood, obtained in the first trimester of pregnancy. The source is a female donor in good health, enrolled as a control in a pregnancy study. The CDR3 coding sequence is TGTGCCACCAGCAGAGATCTAGGCCAGGGTGGCAATCAGCCCCAGCATTTT. Amino acid sequence: CATSRDLGQGGNQPQHF. Drawing the rest from reference TRBV15 and TRBJ1-5, the complete variable domain is DAMVIQNPRYQVTQFGKPVTLSCSQTLNHNVMYWYQQKSSQAPKLLFHYYDKDFNNEADTPDNFQSRRPNTSFCFLDIRSPGLGDTAMYLCATSRDLGQGGNQPQHFGDGTRLSIL.